The TCR beta chain described here comes from a study of molecular identifiers for immune sequencing clone quantification. The overall study: Replicates split RNA from approximately 22,000 or 94,000 naive CD8 cells five ways, and the researchers sequenced four portions.

Overall study findings and caveats: Jurkat TCR RNA spiked in from one cell could reportedly be detected among 800,000 to 1,000,000 naive cells. Sizes of clones that are highly expanded could be underestimated (if identical TCR molecules share a barcode).

Looked up from germline, CDR1 is LNHDA and CDR2 is SQIVND (reference sequence). The CDR3 runs to 17 residues. The ends were cut back, 8 bases at V and 10 bases at J, with 27 bases in the middle. Details on this clonotype: Antigen unknown.

Previously described methods with listed TCR primers produced the bulk TCR libraries. TCRdb called the PCR reads again in MiXCR, with one record for every CDR3 protein. The sample lists around 470,000 distinct CDR3 sequences, around 23% occurring once. Sample: naive CD8+ T cells from blood, with Jurkat cell RNA spiked in. The subset here: FACS-sorted CD8+CD4-CCR7+CD45RA+ naive T cells. This chain links TRBV19 with TRBJ1-6; TRBD1 is a possible D gene (5 bases). The receptor's source is a human donor in good health. Some libraries in this study had Jurkat cell RNA spiked in. The CDR3, as DNA: TGTGCCAGTGGCCGCGGACTTGATAGGGGAAGAGGATCACCCCTCCACTTT. This codes for CASGRGLDRGRGSPLHF.